The 26 T cell receptor beta chains below come from one sample, sequenced in a study of blood T cell repertoires in COVID-19. Method: immunoSEQ multiplex PCR; TCRdb's copy keeps in-frame clones and lacks some. The sample lists fewer than 400,000 clones; almost 90% were seen once. Material: peripheral blood. The receptors derive from a woman aged 25-40 years with COVID-19, enrolled during active disease.

This clone was seen once. The rearrangement links TRBV19 to TRBJ1-3; D unclear. Germline V lookup: CDR1 LNHDA, CDR2 SQIVND (reference sequence). Trimming took 9 bases from V and 0 from J, leaving 9 bases between them. The CDR3 length is 13 residues. CDR3 sequence reads: CASHTYSGNTIYF. For the CDR3, the DNA is TGTGCCAGCCACACATACTCTGGAAACACCATATATTTT.

With respect to this clone: The same CDR3 arises from other DNA sequences in this sample as well. The chain couples TRBV2 to TRBJ2-1; 10 bases align to TRBD2. Germline V CDR1 and CDR2: SNHLY, FYNNEI. The CDR3 runs to 14 residues. After removal of 4 bases from V and 4 bases from J, the junction contained 1 base not matched to a gene. CDR3 amino acids: CASSGTSGYNEQFF. CDR3 in DNA: TGTGCCAGCAGTGGGACTAGCGGTTACAATGAGCAGTTCTTC.

The chain uses TRBV11-2 and TRBJ1-1; TRBD1 aligns across 7 bases. Trimming took 6 bases from V and 4 from J; bases not matched to a gene: 11. This CDR3 has 15 residues. Germline-derived CDR1 and CDR2 are SGHAT and FQNNGV. Written as DNA, the CDR3 is TGTGCCAGCAGTACTGTCAGGGGGTCGGGCACTGAAGCTTTCTTT. This encodes CASSTVRGSGTEAFF.

The V gene is TRBV2, the J gene TRBJ2-5; D is perhaps TRBD1 (5 bases). In germline, CDR1 is SNHLY, CDR2 FYNNEI. The V end lost 3 bases, the J end lost 2 bases, and 13 bases lay between the germline ends. CDR3 length: 15 residues. CDR3 coding DNA: TGTGCCAGCAGTGAGCAAAGGGGTGGGCAAGAGACCCAGTACTTC. Its protein product is CASSEQRGGQETQYF.

V is TRBV5-6 and J is TRBJ1-1; D possibly corresponds to TRBD1 (6 bases). Trimming removed 3 bases at V and 4 bases at J, with 10 bases between. The CDR3 is made up of 13 amino acids. CDR1 is SGHDT, CDR2 YYEEEE, per germline. CDR3 nucleotides: TGTGCCAGCAGCTATGGGGGGGCCACTGAAGCTTTCTTT. As protein: CASSYGGATEAFF.

The J gene is TRBJ1-1, the V gene TRBV5-1; a weak D match, TRBD1 (5 bases). Germline V gene data show CDR1 as SGHRS and CDR2 as YFSETQ. The CDR3 is made up of 13 amino acids. The V gene lost 4 bases and the J gene lost 1 base, with 8 bases spanning the gap. The CDR3: CASSRGENTEAFF. CDR3 in DNA: TGCGCCAGCAGCCGGGGGGAGAACACTGAAGCTTTCTTT. Looking up the rest from reference TRBV5-1 and TRBJ1-1 gives the full variable domain: KAGVTQTPRYLIKTRGQQVTLSCSPISGHRSVSWYQQTPGQGLQFLFEYFSETQRNKGNFPGRFSGRQFSNSRSEMNVSTLELGDSALYLCASSRGENTEAFFGQGTRLTVV.

The V and J genes are TRBV19 and TRBJ2-1; weak D call: TRBD2 (6 bases). Germline V gives CDR1 LNHDA, CDR2 SQIVND (reference sequence). Trimming cost V 3 bases and J 9 bases, with 18 bases left between them. The CDR3 loop spans 15 amino acids. The CDR3 nucleotides read TGTGCCAGTAGTATGGCGTTAGCGGCTACAATTGAGCAGTTCTTC. Protein sequence: CASSMALAATIEQFF.

The rearrangement joins TRBV2 to TRBJ2-1, with 12 bases lining up with TRBD2. Looked up from germline, CDR1 is SNHLY and CDR2 is FYNNEI. Losses at the gene ends were 1 base for V and 4 bases for J; bases not matched to a gene: 5. This CDR3 is 17 amino acids long. The CDR3, as DNA: TGTGCCAGCAGTGAAGGGCGGGGACTAGCGGGTTACAATGAGCAGTTCTTC. Encoded protein: CASSEGRGLAGYNEQFF.

J is TRBJ2-1 and V is TRBV28; TRBD1 agrees at 8 bases. The CDR3 length is 16 residues. V shed 1 base, J shed 6 bases, and the junction held 8 bases outside the gene matches. Germline V CDR1 and CDR2: MDHEN, SYDVKM. The CDR3 spells CASSLSQGARSNEQFF. The DNA of the CDR3 is TGTGCCAGCAGTTTATCCCAGGGGGCGCGTAGCAATGAGCAGTTCTTC.

This sequence joins TRBV28 and TRBJ1-1, with 8 bases that match TRBD1. V gave up 6 bases and J gave up 5 bases; unmatched junction bases: 14. CDR1 and CDR2 (germline): MDHEN, SYDVKM. CDR3 size: 16 residues. CDR3 DNA sequence: TGTGCCAGCAGCTTCTCCCCCAGGGGGCGCTGGACTGAAGCTTTCTTT. This encodes CASSFSPRGRWTEAFF.

The rearrangement uses TRBV21-1 and TRBJ1-1. TRBV21-1 is annotated as a pseudogene. The CDR3 loop spans 16 amino acids. The CDR3 sequence: CASSMRERDRITEAFF. The CDR3 DNA follows: TGTGCCAGCAGCATGCGGGAGCGAGACAGGATCACTGAAGCTTTCTTT.

The V gene is TRBV30, the J gene TRBJ1-1; the D gene is possibly TRBD1 (5 bases). This CDR3 is 14 amino acids long. Deletions cut 0 bases from V and 4 bases from J, with 12 bases between. The germline V gene has CDR1 GTSNPN and CDR2 SVGIG (reference sequence). The CDR3 sequence is CAWSVSVGATEAFF. For the CDR3, the DNA is TGTGCCTGGAGTGTGTCCGTAGGGGCCACTGAAGCTTTCTTT.

This clone has just one count. The CDR3 is CASSTRQVTGANVLTF. For the CDR3, the DNA is TGTGCCAGCAGTACCCGACAGGTTACTGGGGCCAACGTCCTGACTTTC. This chain connects TRBV27 to TRBJ2-6, with a possible D match to TRBD1 (6 bases). The CDR3 consists of 16 residues. The V gene lost 5 bases and the J gene lost 2 bases, with 13 bases spanning the gap. Germline assignment: CDR1 MNHEY and CDR2 SMNVEV (reference sequence). The complete variable domain, with remaining parts taken from reference TRBV27 and TRBJ2-6, reads EAQVTQNPRYLITVTGKKLTVTCSQNMNHEYMSWYRQDPGLGLRQIYYSMNVEVTDKGDVPEGYKVSRKEKRNFPLILESPSPNQTSLYFCASSTRQVTGANVLTFGAGSRLTVL.

DNA for the CDR3: TGTGCCAGCAGCCTGGGACAGGGAAAAGAGACCCAGTACTTC. Protein product: CASSLGQGKETQYF. The rearrangement uses TRBV11-1 and TRBJ2-5; TRBD1 matches at 9 bases. J was trimmed by 3 bases and V by 5 bases; bases with no gene match: 4. Germline values: CDR1 SGHAT, CDR2 FQDESV (reference sequence). The CDR3 totals 14 residues.

The chain joins TRBV28 to TRBJ1-4, with D possibly being TRBD1 (6 bases). CDR3 length equals 14 residues. The germline gives CDR1 MDHEN, CDR2 SYDVKM. With 5 bases removed from V and 4 bases from J, the gap between germline ends came to 11 bases. CDR3: CASSPGQLNEKLFF. The CDR3 region has the DNA TGTGCCAGCAGTCCCGGACAGCTTAATGAAAAACTGTTTTTT.

The chain carries TRBV2 and TRBJ2-3; possible D gene TRBD2, 6 bases. Trimming took 2 bases from V and 3 from J, leaving 9 bases between them. The CDR3 runs 14 residues. Germline V CDR1 and CDR2: SNHLY, FYNNEI. The CDR3 DNA reads TGTGCCAGCAGTGAACTAGCGAGGACAGATACGCAGTATTTT. This codes for CASSELARTDTQYF.

The chain links TRBV5-6 to TRBJ2-6; D possibly corresponds to TRBD1 (6 bases). The CDR3 runs 17 residues. Germline V gene data show CDR1 as SGHDT and CDR2 as YYEEEE. Trimming removed 2 bases from V and 0 bases from J, with 12 bases in between. CDR3 in DNA: TGTGCCAGCAGCTTTAGGGGGAACCCCTCTGGGGCCAACGTCCTGACTTTC. The encoded protein is CASSFRGNPSGANVLTF.

The rearrangement links TRBV7-2 to TRBJ2-2, with TRBD1 matching over 9 bases. Per the germline V gene, CDR1 is SGHTA and CDR2 is FQGNSA. The CDR3 length is 17 residues. V was clipped by 2 bases and J by 1 base; unmatched bases: 5. This CDR3 reads CASSLNRGRGNTGELFF. The CDR3, as DNA: TGTGCCAGCAGCTTAAACAGGGGGCGCGGGAACACCGGGGAGCTGTTTTTT.

The V call is TRBV7-8, the J call TRBJ1-5; TRBD1 matches 7 bases. CDR1 and CDR2 from the germline V gene are SGHVS and FQNEAQ. The CDR3 runs 18 residues. After removal of 2 bases from V and 5 bases from J, the junction contained 15 bases not matched to a gene. CDR3 in amino acids: CASSLNPGQMLGDQPQHF. The CDR3 DNA is TGTGCCAGCAGCTTAAATCCGGGACAGATGTTAGGGGATCAGCCCCAGCATTTT.

The chain uses TRBV6-1 and TRBJ2-7; D is perhaps TRBD2 (5 bases). CDR3 length equals 14 residues. Per the germline V gene, CDR1 is MNHNS and CDR2 is SASEGT. Trimming removed 3 bases from V and 4 bases from J, with 13 bases in between. CDR3 in amino acids: CASSDGVGKYEQYF. The DNA of the CDR3 is TGTGCCAGCAGTGACGGGGTAGGAAAATACGAGCAGTACTTC.

The chain couples TRBV5-4 to TRBJ2-7; 8 bases match TRBD2. Per the germline V gene, CDR1 is SGHNT and CDR2 is YYREEE (reference sequence). This CDR3 has 14 amino acids. Germline trimming cut 4 bases from V and 0 bases from J; bases unmatched to any gene: 3. The CDR3 DNA sequence: TGTGCCAGCAGCCGGGGGGGACTCTCCTACGAGCAGTACTTC. It is translated as CASSRGGLSYEQYF.

The V and J genes are TRBV5-6 and TRBJ2-2; no definite D call. V was trimmed by 0 bases and J by 1 base, leaving 10 bases between them. Germline CDR1 is SGHDT and CDR2 is YYEEEE. The length of the CDR3 is 16 residues. CDR3 in DNA: TGTGCCAGCAGCTTGGCTGGGCCAGGGAACACCGGGGAGCTGTTTTTT. It yields the protein CASSLAGPGNTGELFF.

V is TRBV18 and J is TRBJ1-6, with 9 bases lining up with TRBD1. After removal of 4 bases from V and 10 bases from J, the junction contained 5 bases not matched to a gene. The CDR3 extends over 14 amino acids. Germline V gives CDR1 KGHSH, CDR2 LQKENI. The CDR3 sequence is CASSLGQGRSPLHF. CDR3 coding DNA: TGTGCCAGCTCACTTGGACAGGGGAGGTCACCCCTCCACTTT.

This clone was seen a handful of times. The genes are TRBV11-2 and TRBJ2-7, with 11 bases that match TRBD2. Germline V CDR1 and CDR2: SGHAT, FQNNGV. The CDR3 is 14 amino acids. Trimming at V came to 3 bases and at J to 6 bases, leaving 4 bases not matched to a gene. DNA of the CDR3: TGTGCCAGCAGCTTTAGCGGGAGGGCCGGCGAGCAGTACTTC. Amino acid sequence: CASSFSGRAGEQYF.

CDR3 sequence reads: CASSRTSGGKETQYF. CDR3 in DNA: TGTGCCAGCAGCCGGACTAGCGGGGGGAAAGAGACCCAGTACTTC. The chain combines TRBV6-5 with TRBJ2-5; TRBD2 aligns across 14 bases. In germline, CDR1 is MNHEY, CDR2 SVGAGI. The CDR3 is made up of 15 amino acids. V trimming: 6 bases; J trimming: 3 bases; junction bases outside the gene matches: 3.

The rearrangement joins TRBV30 to TRBJ2-7; 11 bases are shared with TRBD2. CDR3 length equals 14 residues. V shed 4 bases, J shed 2 bases, and the junction held 4 bases outside the gene matches. Germline V gene lookup returns CDR1 GTSNPN and CDR2 SVGIG (reference sequence). The CDR3 loop is CAWTRTSGPYEQYF. CDR3 bases: TGTGCCTGGACCCGGACTAGCGGGCCCTACGAGCAGTACTTC.